This T cell receptor (beta chain) originates from a study of cytomegalovirus exposure and HLA in healthy donors. Study conclusions and caveats: It emerged from a later analysis that several of the most significant clusters appeared to be linked to common viral pathogens. Previous analysis showed most TCR beta V segments were productive about 87% or about 30% of the time.

Notes on this clone: Its antigen remains unknown.

A multiplex PCR was run with 60 Vbeta primers and 13 Jbeta primers. This table comes from immunoSEQ multiplex PCR, and its TCRdb copy is limited to in-frame clones, with some not included. This sample's table has some 120,000 clones. V was shortened by 3 bases and J by 5 bases, with 14 bases between the two germline ends. The CDR3 is made up of 15 amino acids. From germline, CDR1 is MRHNA and CDR2 SNTAGT. What was sequenced was PBMCs. This chain uses TRBV6-4 with TRBJ2-1; tentatively, D is TRBD2 (6 bases). This TCR was recovered from a woman aged 60-70 years in good health and CMV-seronegative. The CDR3: CASSEAGAGNNEQFF. In DNA, the CDR3 is TGTGCCAGCAGTGAAGCCGGGGCGGGGAACAATGAGCAGTTCTTC.